The next 12 T cell receptor beta chains were all read from a single sample in a study of OX40 agonist ivuxolimab in advanced cancers. Clones were read by immunoSEQ multiplex PCR, and TCRdb kept only the in-frame ones, dropping some. The sample lists some 48,000 clones, around 87% seen once, with 1.5% to 2% in the top ten. The source material was CD4+ or CD8+ T cells sorted from blood, sampled in a trial of the OX40 agonist ivuxolimab. Receptors were obtained from an adult with an advanced solid tumor such as melanoma, head and neck, liver or kidney cancer.

In DNA form, the CDR3 reads TGTGCCAGCAGCAGGGACAACGAGCCCTATGGCTACACCTTC. Encoded protein: CASSRDNEPYGYTF. The chain joins TRBV5-5 to TRBJ1-2; D is possibly TRBD1 (6 bases). CDR1 and CDR2 (germline): SGHKS, YYEKEE (reference sequence). V was clipped by 4 bases and J by 4 bases, with 14 bases between them. The CDR3 has 14 amino acids.

A note on this clone: Other DNA sequences in this specimen translate into the identical CDR3. The CDR3 nucleotides read TGTGCCAGTAGTATCCGGGAGACCCAGTACTTC. Translation gives CASSIRETQYF. The chain has TRBV19 and TRBJ2-5, with D unclear. From germline, CDR1 is LNHDA and CDR2 SQIVND (reference sequence). V was clipped by 3 bases and J by 5 bases, with 4 bases between them. The CDR3 sequence is 11 residues long.

The J gene is TRBJ1-3, the V gene TRBV30, with D possibly matching TRBD1 (5 bases). The CDR3 loop spans 15 amino acids. Trimming removed 4 bases from V and 0 bases from J, with 13 bases in between. Germline CDR1 and CDR2: GTSNPN and SVGIG (reference sequence). CDR3 residues: CAWTVLQGSGNTIYF. The CDR3 DNA reads TGTGCCTGGACGGTTCTGCAGGGCTCTGGAAACACCATATATTTT.

The chain has TRBV6-1 and TRBJ1-5, with 8 bases that match TRBD1. The CDR3 has 16 amino acids. Germline V CDR1 and CDR2: MNHNS, SASEGT. The J segment lost 5 bases and the V segment lost 4 bases, leaving 10 bases of the junction unmatched. Here the CDR3 DNA reads TGTGCCAGCAGTGGAAATCCGGGACAGGCGGATCAGCCCCAGCATTTT. Translated, it gives CASSGNPGQADQPQHF.

The chain joins TRBV5-4 to TRBJ1-3; D call uncertain. V was trimmed by 1 base and J by 7 bases, leaving 9 bases between them. CDR3 length equals 13 residues. Germline V gene data show CDR1 as SGHNT and CDR2 as YYREEE (reference sequence). CDR3 region: CASSLRGRNTIYF. The CDR3 region has the DNA TGTGCCAGCAGCTTGCGAGGGAGGAACACCATATATTTT.

The chain carries TRBV6-5 and TRBJ1-2; 7 bases map to TRBD1. Germline V lookup: CDR1 MNHEY, CDR2 SVGAGI. V lost 0 bases to trimming and J lost 4 bases; unmatched junction nucleotides: 5. This CDR3 is built from 15 residues. The CDR3 nucleotides read TGTGCCAGCAGTTACTCGGAGGGGGCGACCTATGGCTACACCTTC. Protein sequence: CASSYSEGATYGYTF.

The J gene is TRBJ2-5, the V gene TRBV25-1; no firm D call. Germline assignment: CDR1 MGHDK and CDR2 SYGVNS. Trimming stripped 5 bases from V and 4 bases from J, with 5 bases between. This CDR3 has 11 amino acids. CDR3 region: CASSFTETQYF. CDR3 coding DNA: TGTGCCAGCAGTTTTACAGAGACCCAGTACTTC.

The chain links TRBV6-5 to TRBJ1-1, with D perhaps matching TRBD1 (5 bases). Germline loops: CDR1 MNHEY, CDR2 SVGAGI. V was clipped by 4 bases and J by 2 bases, with 11 bases between them. The CDR3 covers 14 residues. In DNA form, the CDR3 reads TGTGCCAGCAGTTGGAGACAGATAAACACTGAAGCTTTCTTT. Amino acids: CASSWRQINTEAFF.

This clone was detected only once. This chain links TRBV30 with TRBJ2-5, with 9 positions matching TRBD1. CDR3 length equals 15 residues. J was trimmed by 4 bases and V by 3 bases; bases with no gene match: 9. CDR1 is GTSNPN and CDR2 is SVGIG in the germline V gene (reference sequence). The DNA for the CDR3 is TGTGCCTGGAGCGACGCCCTGGACAGGGGAGAGACCCAGTACTTC. It translates to CAWSDALDRGETQYF. The full variable domain, completed using reference TRBV30 and TRBJ2-5, is SQTIHQWPATLVQPVGSPLSLECTVEGTSNPNLYWYRQAAGRGLQLLFYSVGIGQISSEVPQNLSASRPQDRQFILSSKKLLLSDSGFYLCAWSDALDRGETQYFGPGTRLLVL.

The chain links TRBV4-2 to TRBJ2-7; D gene unclear. CDR3 length: 14 amino acids. V was cut by 0 bases and J by 3 bases, with 9 bases left in between. Looked up from germline, CDR1 is LGHNA and CDR2 is YNFKEQ. The chain's CDR3 is CASSQDLRYYEQYF. Here the CDR3 DNA reads TGTGCCAGCAGCCAAGATCTGCGGTACTACGAGCAGTACTTC.

This clone was detected a few times. This sequence joins TRBV27 and TRBJ2-4; 8 bases fit TRBD1. V lost 5 bases to trimming and J lost 8 bases; unmatched junction nucleotides: 8. This CDR3 region has 14 residues. From germline, CDR1 is MNHEY and CDR2 SMNVEV (reference sequence). Here the CDR3 reads CASSDTTGVYIQYF. For the CDR3, the DNA is TGTGCCAGCAGTGATACGACAGGGGTTTACATTCAGTACTTC.

This rearrangement joins TRBV7-2 to TRBJ1-1; no firm D call. Germline CDR1 SGHTA, CDR2 FQGNSA. V lost 2 bases, J lost 4 bases, and 5 bases lay in between. The CDR3 loop spans 12 amino acids. Here the CDR3 DNA reads TGTGCCAGCAGCTTACTGCTCACTGAAGCTTTCTTT. Protein: CASSLLLTEAFF.